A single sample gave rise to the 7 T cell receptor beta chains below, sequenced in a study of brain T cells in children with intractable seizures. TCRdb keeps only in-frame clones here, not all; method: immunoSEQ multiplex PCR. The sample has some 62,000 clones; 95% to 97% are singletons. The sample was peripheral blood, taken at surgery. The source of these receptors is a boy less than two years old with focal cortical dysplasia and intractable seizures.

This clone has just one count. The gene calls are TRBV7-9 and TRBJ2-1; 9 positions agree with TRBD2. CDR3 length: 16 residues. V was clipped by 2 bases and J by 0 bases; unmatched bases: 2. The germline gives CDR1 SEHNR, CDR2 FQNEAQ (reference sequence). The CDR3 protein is CASSLKLAGSYNEQFF. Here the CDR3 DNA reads TGTGCCAGCAGCTTAAAACTAGCGGGCTCCTACAATGAGCAGTTCTTC.

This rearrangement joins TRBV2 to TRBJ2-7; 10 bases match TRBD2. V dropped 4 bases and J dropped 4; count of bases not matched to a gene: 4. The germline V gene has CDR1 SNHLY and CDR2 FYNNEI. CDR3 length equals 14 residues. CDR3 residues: CASSGGLATYEQYF. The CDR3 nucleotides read TGTGCCAGCAGTGGGGGACTAGCGACATACGAGCAGTACTTC.

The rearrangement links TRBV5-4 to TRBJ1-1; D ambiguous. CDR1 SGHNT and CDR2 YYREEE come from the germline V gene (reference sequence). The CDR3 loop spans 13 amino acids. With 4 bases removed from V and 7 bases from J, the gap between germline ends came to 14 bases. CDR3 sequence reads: CASSLAPGLEAFF. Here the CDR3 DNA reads TGTGCCAGCAGCCTTGCACCGGGTCTTGAAGCTTTCTTT.

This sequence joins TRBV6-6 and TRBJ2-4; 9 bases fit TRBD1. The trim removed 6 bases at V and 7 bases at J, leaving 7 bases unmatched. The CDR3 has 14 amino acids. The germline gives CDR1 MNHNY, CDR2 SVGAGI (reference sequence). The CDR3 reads CASRLGQGWNIQYF. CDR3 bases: TGTGCCAGCAGGTTGGGACAGGGATGGAACATTCAGTACTTC.

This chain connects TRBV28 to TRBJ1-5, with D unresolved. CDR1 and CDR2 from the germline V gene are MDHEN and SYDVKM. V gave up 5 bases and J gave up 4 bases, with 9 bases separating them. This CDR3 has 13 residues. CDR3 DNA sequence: TGTGCCAGCAGTAGGACGGATAATCAGCCCCAGCATTTT. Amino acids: CASSRTDNQPQHF.

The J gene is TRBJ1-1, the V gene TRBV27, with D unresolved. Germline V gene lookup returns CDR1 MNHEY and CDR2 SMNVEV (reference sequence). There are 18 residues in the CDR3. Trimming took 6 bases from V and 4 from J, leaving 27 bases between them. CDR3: CASRQHIRPEVPGTEAFF. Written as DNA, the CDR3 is TGTGCCAGCAGACAACACATAAGGCCGGAGGTGCCGGGCACTGAAGCTTTCTTT.

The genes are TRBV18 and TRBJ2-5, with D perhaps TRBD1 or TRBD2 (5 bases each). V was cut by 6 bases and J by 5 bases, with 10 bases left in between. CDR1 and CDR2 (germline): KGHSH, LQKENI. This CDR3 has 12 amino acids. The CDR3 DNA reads TGTGCCAGCTCGACAGAGGGGGAGACCCAGTACTTC. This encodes CASSTEGETQYF.